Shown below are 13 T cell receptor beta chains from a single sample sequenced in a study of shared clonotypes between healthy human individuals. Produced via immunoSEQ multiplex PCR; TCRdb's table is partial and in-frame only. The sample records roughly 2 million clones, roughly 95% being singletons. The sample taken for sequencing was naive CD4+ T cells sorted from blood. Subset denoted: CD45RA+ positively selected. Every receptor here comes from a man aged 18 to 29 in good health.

CDR3 loop: CAIGPASGGSETQYF. CDR3 coding DNA: TGTGCCATCGGCCCGGCTAGCGGGGGTTCAGAGACCCAGTACTTC. The gene calls are TRBV10-3 and TRBJ2-5, with 10 positions matching TRBD2. The V segment lost 8 bases and the J segment 4 bases; nucleotides outside the gene matches: 10. The CDR3 runs to 15 residues. Germline V lookup: CDR1 ENHRY, CDR2 SYGVKD.

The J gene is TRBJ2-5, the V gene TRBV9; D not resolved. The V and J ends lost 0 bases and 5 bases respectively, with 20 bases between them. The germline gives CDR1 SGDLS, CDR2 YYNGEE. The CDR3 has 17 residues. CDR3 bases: TGTGCCAGCAGCGTAGGAGTTGCGGCCTTTTCTTGGGAGACCCAGTACTTC. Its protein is CASSVGVAAFSWETQYF.

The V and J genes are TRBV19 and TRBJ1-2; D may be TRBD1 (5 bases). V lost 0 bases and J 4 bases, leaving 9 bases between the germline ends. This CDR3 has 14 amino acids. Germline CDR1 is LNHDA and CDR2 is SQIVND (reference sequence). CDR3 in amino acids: CASSIDVQGYGYTF. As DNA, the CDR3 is TGTGCCAGTAGTATAGATGTCCAGGGCTATGGCTACACCTTC.

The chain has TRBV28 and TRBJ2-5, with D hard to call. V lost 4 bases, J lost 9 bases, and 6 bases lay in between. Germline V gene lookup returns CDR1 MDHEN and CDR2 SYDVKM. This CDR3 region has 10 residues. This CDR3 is CASSSVAQYF. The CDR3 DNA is TGTGCCAGCAGTTCCGTGGCCCAGTACTTC.

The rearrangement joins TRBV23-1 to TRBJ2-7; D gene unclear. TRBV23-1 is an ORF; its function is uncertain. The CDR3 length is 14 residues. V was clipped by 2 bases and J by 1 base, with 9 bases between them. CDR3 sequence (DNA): TGCGCCAGCAGTCAAGGTTGGCATTCCTACGAGCAGTACTTC. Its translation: CASSQGWHSYEQYF.

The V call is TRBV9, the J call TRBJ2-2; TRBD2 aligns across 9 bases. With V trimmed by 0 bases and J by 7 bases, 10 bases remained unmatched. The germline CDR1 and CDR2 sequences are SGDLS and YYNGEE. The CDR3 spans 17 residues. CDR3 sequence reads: CASSVVDSGSFGGELFF. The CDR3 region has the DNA TGTGCCAGCAGCGTAGTGGATAGCGGGAGTTTTGGCGGGGAGCTGTTTTTT.

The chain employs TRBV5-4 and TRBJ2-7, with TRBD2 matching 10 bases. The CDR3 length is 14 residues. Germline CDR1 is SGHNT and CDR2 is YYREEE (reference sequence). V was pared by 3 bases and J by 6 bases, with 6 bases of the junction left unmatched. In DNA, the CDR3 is TGTGCCAGCAGCTCTAGCGGGAGAATACGCGAGCAGTACTTC. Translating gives CASSSSGRIREQYF.

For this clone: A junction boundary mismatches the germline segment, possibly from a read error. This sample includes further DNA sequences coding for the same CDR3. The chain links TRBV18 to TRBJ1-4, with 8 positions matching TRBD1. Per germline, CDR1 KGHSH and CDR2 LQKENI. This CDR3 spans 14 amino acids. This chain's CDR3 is CASTQGTGNEKLFF. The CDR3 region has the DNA TGCGCCAGCACACAGGGGACAGGAAATGAAAAACTGTTTTTT.

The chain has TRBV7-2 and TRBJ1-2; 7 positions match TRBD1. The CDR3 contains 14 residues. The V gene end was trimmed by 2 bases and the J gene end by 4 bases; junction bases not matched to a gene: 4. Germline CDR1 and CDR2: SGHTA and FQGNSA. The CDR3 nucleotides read TGTGCCAGCAGCTTATCACAGGGGCTCTATGGCTACACCTTC. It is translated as CASSLSQGLYGYTF.

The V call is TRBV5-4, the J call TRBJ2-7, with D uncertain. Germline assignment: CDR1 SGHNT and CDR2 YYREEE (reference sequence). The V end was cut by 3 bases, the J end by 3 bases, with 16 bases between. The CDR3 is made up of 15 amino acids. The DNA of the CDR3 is TGTGCCAGCAGCTCAGACCCCCAGACCCGCTACGAGCAGTACTTC. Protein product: CASSSDPQTRYEQYF.

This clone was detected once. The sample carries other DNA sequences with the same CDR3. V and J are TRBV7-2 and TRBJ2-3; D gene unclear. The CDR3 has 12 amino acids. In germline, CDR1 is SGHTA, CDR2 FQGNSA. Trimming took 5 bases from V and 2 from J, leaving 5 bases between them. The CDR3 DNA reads TGTGCCAGCAGCCCGGTCACAGATACGCAGTATTTT. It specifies CASSPVTDTQYF.

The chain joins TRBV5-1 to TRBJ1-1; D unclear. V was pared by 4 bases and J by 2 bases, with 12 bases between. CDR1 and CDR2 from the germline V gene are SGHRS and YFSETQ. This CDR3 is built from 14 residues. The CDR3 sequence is CASSGELDNTEAFF. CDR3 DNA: TGCGCCAGCAGCGGGGAGTTAGACAACACTGAAGCTTTCTTT.

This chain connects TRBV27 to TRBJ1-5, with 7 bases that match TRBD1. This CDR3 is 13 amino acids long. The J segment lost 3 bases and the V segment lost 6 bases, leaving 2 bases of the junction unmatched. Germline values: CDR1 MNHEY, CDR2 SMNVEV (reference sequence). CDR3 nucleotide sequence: TGTGCCAGCAGACAGGGGAACAATCAGCCCCAGCATTTT. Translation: CASRQGNNQPQHF.